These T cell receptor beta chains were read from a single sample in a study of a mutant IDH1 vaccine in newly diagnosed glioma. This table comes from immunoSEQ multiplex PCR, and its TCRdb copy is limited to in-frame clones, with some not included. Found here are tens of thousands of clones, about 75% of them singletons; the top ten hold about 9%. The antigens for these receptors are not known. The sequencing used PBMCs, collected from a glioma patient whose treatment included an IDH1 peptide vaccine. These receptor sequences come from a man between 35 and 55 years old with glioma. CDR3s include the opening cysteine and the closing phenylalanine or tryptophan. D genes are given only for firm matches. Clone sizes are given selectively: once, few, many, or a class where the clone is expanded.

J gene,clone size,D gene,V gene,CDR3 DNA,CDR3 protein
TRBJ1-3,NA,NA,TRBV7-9,TGTGCCAGCAGAGGGACAACCGTCTCTGGAAACACCATATATTTT,CASRGTTVSGNTIYF
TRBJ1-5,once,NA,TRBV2,TGTGCCAGCAGTGATCGGCAGCCCAATCAGCCCCAGCATTTT,CASSDRQPNQPQHF
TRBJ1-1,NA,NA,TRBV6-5,TGTGCCAGCAGGAGAGGGGGGAGCACTGAAGCTTTCTTT,CASRRGGSTEAFF
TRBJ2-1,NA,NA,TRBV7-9,TGTGCCAGCAGCTCGCGGGGAACGGGCAATGAGCAGTTCTTC,CASSSRGTGNEQFF
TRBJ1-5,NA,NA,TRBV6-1,TGTGCCAGCAGTGAACCAGTCTATAGCAATCAGCCCCAGCATTTT,CASSEPVYSNQPQHF
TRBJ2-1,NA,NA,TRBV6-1,TGTGCCAGCAGTGAAGGGGGCGTGGGACCTCTGGGGGGTGAGCAGTTCTTC,CASSEGGVGPLGGEQFF
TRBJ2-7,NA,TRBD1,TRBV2,TGTGCCAGCAAGTCGGACAGGGGGGATTACGAGCAGTACTTC,CASKSDRGDYEQYF
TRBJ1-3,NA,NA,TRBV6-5,TGTGCCAGCAGTTACAAGGGAACTGGAAACACCATATATTTT,CASSYKGTGNTIYF
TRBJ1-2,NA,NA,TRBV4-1,TGCGCCAGCAGCCAAGGATTGGGCTACACCTTC,CASSQGLGYTF
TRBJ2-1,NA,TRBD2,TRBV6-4,TGTGCCAGCAGGGACGGGACTAGCGCGTTAGGGCAGTTCTTC,CASRDGTSALGQFF
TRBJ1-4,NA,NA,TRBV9,TGTGCCAGCAGCCCCCGTGCCGGGGAAGATGAAAAACTGTTTTTT,CASSPRAGEDEKLFF
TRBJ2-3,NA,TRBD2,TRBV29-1,TGCAGCGCCCCCGGCCCCAGCGGGAGGGCCCCAGATACGCAGTATTTT,CSAPGPSGRAPDTQYF
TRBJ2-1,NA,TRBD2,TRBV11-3,TGTGCCAGCAGTTCCAGACTAGCGGGAGGGCCAAGTGAGCAGTTCTTC,CASSSRLAGGPSEQFF
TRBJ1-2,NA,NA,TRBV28,TGTGCCAGCAAGTCAACACCATCCTATGGCTACACCTTC,CASKSTPSYGYTF
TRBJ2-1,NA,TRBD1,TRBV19,TGTGCCAGTAGTGTCCTAACCGGGACAGGGCCCTACAATGAGCAGTTCTTC,CASSVLTGTGPYNEQFF
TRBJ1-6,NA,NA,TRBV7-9,TGTGCCAGCAGCGCAGAGCTTTCACCCCTCCACTTT,CASSAELSPLHF
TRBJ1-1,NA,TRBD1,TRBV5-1,TGCGCCAGCAGCGACCTGACAGGGGGCAACACTGAAGCTTTCTTT,CASSDLTGGNTEAFF
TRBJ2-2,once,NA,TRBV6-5,TGTGCCAGCAGCCCACGGCGCCCCGGGGAGCTGTTTTTT,CASSPRRPGELFF
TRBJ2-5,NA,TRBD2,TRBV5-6,TGTGCCAGCAGCTTTTCTAGTGGGGAGGGAGAGACCCAGTACTTC,CASSFSSGEGETQYF
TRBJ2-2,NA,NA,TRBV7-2,TGTGCCAGCAGCCGAGTTAAGTCCCCCGGGGAGCTGTTTTTT,CASSRVKSPGELFF
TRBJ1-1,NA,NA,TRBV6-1,TGTGCCAGCGGCAGGGTAGAAGCTTTCTTT,CASGRVEAFF
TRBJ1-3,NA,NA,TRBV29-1,TGCAGCGTGGTGGGGGCTGGAAACACCATATATTTT,CSVVGAGNTIYF
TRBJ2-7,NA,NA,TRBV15,TGTGCCACCAGCAGAGTCCGGGACTCCGAGCAGTACTTC,CATSRVRDSEQYF
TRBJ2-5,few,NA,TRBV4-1,TGCGCCAGCAGCCAACCGGGACTCAGTGGGGAGACCCAGTACTTC,CASSQPGLSGETQYF
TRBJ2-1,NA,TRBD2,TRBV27,TGTGCCAGCAGTCTCGGTTGGGGGGAGGGATACAATGAGCAGTTCTTC,CASSLGWGEGYNEQFF
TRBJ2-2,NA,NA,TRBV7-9,TGTGCCAGCAACTACATAAACACCGGGGAGCTGTTTTTT,CASNYINTGELFF
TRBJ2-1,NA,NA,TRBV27,TGTGCCAGCACCCTGGGCGGAAACTCCTACAATGAGCAGTTCTTC,CASTLGGNSYNEQFF
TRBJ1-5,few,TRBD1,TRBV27,TGTGCCAGCAGTTTATCGTTGCAGGGGGATCAGCCCCAGCATTTT,CASSLSLQGDQPQHF
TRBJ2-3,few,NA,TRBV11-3,TGTGCCAGCAGCTCGCGCACAGATACGCAGTATTTT,CASSSRTDTQYF
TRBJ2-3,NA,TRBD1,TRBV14,TGTGCCAGCAGCCCTCCTGGGACAGGCCGAAGCACAGATACGCAGTATTTT,CASSPPGTGRSTDTQYF
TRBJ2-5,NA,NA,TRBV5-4,TGTGCCAGCAGCTTCCAAGAGACCCAGTACTTC,CASSFQETQYF
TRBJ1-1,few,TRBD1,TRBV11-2,TGTGCCAGCAGCTTGACAGGGTCCATGAACACTGAAGCTTTCTTT,CASSLTGSMNTEAFF
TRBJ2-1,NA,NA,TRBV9,TGTGCCAGCAGCGTATCGCGGGCCAGCTCCTACAATGAGCAGTTCTTC,CASSVSRASSYNEQFF
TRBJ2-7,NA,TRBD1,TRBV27,TGTGCCAGCAGACCAGGGACAGCAGACTACGAGCAGTACTTC,CASRPGTADYEQYF
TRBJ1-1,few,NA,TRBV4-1,TGCGCCAGCAGCCAAGAATTTGCAGGGATTAACACTGAAGCTTTCTTT,CASSQEFAGINTEAFF
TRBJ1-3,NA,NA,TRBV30,TGTGCCTGGAGTGCGAATTCAGGAGGTGGTTCTGGAAACACCATATATTTT,CAWSANSGGGSGNTIYF
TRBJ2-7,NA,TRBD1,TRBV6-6,TGTGCCAGCACCGGGACAGCTCTCTACGAGCAGTACTTC,CASTGTALYEQYF
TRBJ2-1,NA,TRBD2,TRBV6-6,TGTGCCAGCAGTTCGACTAGCGGGAGTAGCGATGAGCAGTTCTTC,CASSSTSGSSDEQFF
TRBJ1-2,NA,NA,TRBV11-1,TGTGCCAGCAGCTTAGCGAAGGGGCGGATTAACTATGGCTACACCTTC,CASSLAKGRINYGYTF
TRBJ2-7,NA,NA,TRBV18,TGTGCCAGCTCACCACAGCCTATTGAGGCGGCGAACGAGCAGTACTTC,CASSPQPIEAANEQYF
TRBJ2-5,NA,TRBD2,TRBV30,TGTGCCTGGAAGGGCGGGAGGGCAGTGGAGACCCAGTACTTC,CAWKGGRAVETQYF
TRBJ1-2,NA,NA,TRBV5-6,TGTGCCAGCAGCTTGGTATCCAGGGCCTTGGCCGGCTACACCTTC,CASSLVSRALAGYTF
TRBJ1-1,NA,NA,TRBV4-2,TGTGCCAGCAGCCTTACCCCCGGAACGGGGGCGAGTCGGAACACTGAAGCTTTCTTT,CASSLTPGTGASRNTEAFF
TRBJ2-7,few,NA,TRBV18,TGTGCCAGCTCACGTCAGGATACCTACGAGCAGTACTTC,CASSRQDTYEQYF
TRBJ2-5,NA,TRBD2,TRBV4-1,TGCGCCAGCAGCCGGCTAACCTTACGACTAGCGGGAGCGGTTGTGGGGACCCAGTACTTC,CASSRLTLRLAGAVVGTQYF
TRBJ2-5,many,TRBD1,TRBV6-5,TGTGCCAGCAGTACCGACAGGGGGGAGACCCAGTACTTC,CASSTDRGETQYF
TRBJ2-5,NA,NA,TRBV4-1,TGCGCCAGCAGCCAAGGTTTTGGGAGAACGGAGACCCAGTACTTC,CASSQGFGRTETQYF
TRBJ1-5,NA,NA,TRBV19,TGTGCCAGTAATCTCCGGGTAAGCAATCAGCCCCAGCATTTT,CASNLRVSNQPQHF
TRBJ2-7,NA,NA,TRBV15,TGTGCCACCAGCAGAGTTTTTTCGAGAGACGAGCAGTACTTC,CATSRVFSRDEQYF
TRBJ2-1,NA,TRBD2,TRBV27,TGTGCCAGCAGTAGCGGGAGCTTGGCTGAGCAGTTCTTC,CASSSGSLAEQFF
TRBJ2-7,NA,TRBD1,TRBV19,TGTGCCAGTAACCTCCGGACAGGGGCCTACGAGCAGTACTTC,CASNLRTGAYEQYF
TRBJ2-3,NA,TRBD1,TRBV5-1,TGCGCCAGCAGCTTGGGACAGGGGGGAGATACGCAGTATTTT,CASSLGQGGDTQYF
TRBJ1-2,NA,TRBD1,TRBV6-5,TGTGCCAGCGGACAGGGGGACTATGGCTACACCTTC,CASGQGDYGYTF
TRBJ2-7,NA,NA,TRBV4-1,TGCGCCAGCAGCCAACCACGGGAACGACCCTACGAGCAGTACTTC,CASSQPRERPYEQYF
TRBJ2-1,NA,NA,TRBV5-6,TGTGCCAGCAGCCTGAACCGGGTCGTGGTGTGGGAGCAGTTCTTC,CASSLNRVVVWEQFF